The 30 T cell receptor beta chains below all came from one sample that was sequenced in a study of T-cell reconstitution after alpha-beta-depleted transplantation in children. Unique molecular identifiers were used in preparing the TCRbeta library. TCRdb reprocessed the PCR reads via MiXCR and lists one record per CDR3 protein. The sample has about 360,000 distinct CDR3 sequences; about an eighth are singletons. Sequenced material: PBMCs, taken from the stem cell graft. The receptors shown here come from a human donor who donated a stem cell graft to a child with Fanconi anemia.

This clonotype was seen ten or more times. This chain joins TRBV7-9 and TRBJ1-6; the D gene is possibly TRBD1 (5 bases). The CDR3 extends over 15 amino acids. Germline V gene data show CDR1 as SEHNR and CDR2 as FQNEAQ (reference sequence). Between the trimmed V and J ends, which lost 1 base and 5 bases, there was a span of 9 bases. CDR3 nucleotides: TGTGCCAGCAGCTTAGGCGGACAAAATAATTCACCCCTCCACTTT. Translation gives CASSLGGQNNSPLHF.

This clonotype has only a few counts. The V gene is TRBV5-1, the J gene TRBJ1-6; D is uncertain. The ends were cut back, 4 bases at V and 8 bases at J, with 13 bases in the middle. The CDR3 is 14 residues long. The germline gives CDR1 SGHRS, CDR2 YFSETQ. CDR3: CASSPGQTDSPLHF. In DNA form, the CDR3 reads TGCGCCAGCAGCCCCGGGCAGACGGATTCACCCCTCCACTTT.

This chain uses TRBV6-2 or TRBV6-3 with TRBJ1-1, with 9 bases identical to TRBD1. Germline V lookup: CDR1 MNHEY, CDR2 SVGEGT. After removal of 8 bases from V and 5 bases from J, the junction contained 9 bases not matched to a gene. CDR3 length equals 14 residues. Here the CDR3 reads CASRTGDVWTEAFF. CDR3 nucleotides: TGTGCCAGCCGGACAGGGGATGTATGGACTGAAGCTTTCTTT.

A few counts support this clonotype. The chain recombines TRBV3-1 with TRBJ2-5, with D possibly being TRBD1 (6 bases). The CDR3 contains 15 residues. The germline gives CDR1 LGHDT, CDR2 YNNKEL (reference sequence). The V end lost 4 bases, the J end lost 5 bases, and 17 bases lay between the germline ends. DNA for the CDR3: TGTGCCAGCAGCCCAACACAGGACAGCTATGAGACCCAGTACTTC. Protein product: CASSPTQDSYETQYF.

This clonotype was seen once. The chain employs TRBV4-1 and TRBJ2-4; D is perhaps TRBD2 (6 bases). V was cut by 1 base and J by 3 bases, with 13 bases left in between. Germline CDR1 reads MGHRA; CDR2 reads YSYEKL. This CDR3 region has 16 residues. CDR3 sequence reads: CASSQGHGGGKNIQYF. The CDR3 DNA sequence: TGCGCCAGCAGCCAAGGACATGGGGGAGGCAAAAACATTCAGTACTTC.

V usage is TRBV7-6 and J usage is TRBJ1-1; D is undetermined. The V end was cut by 5 bases, the J end by 5 bases, with 15 bases between. Germline V gene lookup returns CDR1 SGHVS and CDR2 FNYEAQ. The CDR3 totals 14 residues. The DNA of the CDR3 is TGTGCCAGCAGCCCCCACCCTTCAGGAACTGAAGCTTTCTTT. It specifies CASSPHPSGTEAFF. The full variable domain, its missing parts supplied by reference TRBV7-6 and TRBJ1-1, is GAGVSQSPRYKVTKRGQDVALRCDPISGHVSLYWYRQALGQGPEFLTYFNYEAQQDKSGLPNDRFSAERPEGSISTLTIQRTEQRDSAMYRCASSPHPSGTEAFFGQGTRLTVV.

The table lists this clonotype with many counts. The chain recombines TRBV20-1 with TRBJ1-1; no firm D call. Germline loops: CDR1 DFQATT, CDR2 SNEGSKA (reference sequence). CDR3 length: 13 amino acids. V was trimmed by 1 base and J by 7 bases, leaving 13 bases between them. Here the CDR3 DNA reads TGCAGTGCTAGAGCGGGGAGTCCGAGTGAAGCTTTCTTT. Protein product: CSARAGSPSEAFF.

As concerns this clonotype: A much larger clone lies a single base off, so this may be a read error. The V gene is TRBV12-3 or TRBV12-4, the J gene TRBJ1-4; D gene unclear. The CDR3 totals 11 residues. With 5 bases removed from V and 6 bases from J, the gap between germline ends came to 4 bases. CDR3 coding DNA: TGTGCCAGCAGTGGGGATGAAAAACTGTTTTTT. Protein: CASSGDEKLFF.

This clonotype was seen many times. Written as DNA, the CDR3 is TGTGCCAGCAGCCAAGGGGCCGGGGAGCAGTACGTC. It specifies CASSQGAGEQYV. V is TRBV3-1 and J is TRBJ2-7, with no clear D. The germline V gene has CDR1 LGHDT and CDR2 YNNKEL (reference sequence). The CDR3 runs 12 residues. Trimming took 1 base from V and 7 from J, leaving 8 bases between them.

The gene calls are TRBV12-3 or TRBV12-4 and TRBJ1-4; 10 bases align to TRBD1. CDR3 length: 15 residues. The CDR3 nucleotides are TGTGCTAGCGGACAGGGGGTCACGGTTAATGAAAAACTGTTTTTT. It specifies CASGQGVTVNEKLFF.

The chain links TRBV10-2 to TRBJ1-1, with D possibly matching TRBD1 (5 bases). Germline V gene sequence: CDR1 WSHSY, CDR2 SAAADI. The V and J ends lost 3 bases and 4 bases respectively, with 9 bases between them. This CDR3 contains 13 residues. CDR3 sequence reads: CASSEVRVTEAFF. The DNA of the CDR3 is TGCGCCAGCAGTGAAGTCAGGGTCACTGAAGCTTTCTTT.

This clonotype was seen a handful of times. CDR3 sequence reads: CASSSTGTVITGELFF. The CDR3 DNA follows: TGTGCCAGCAGTAGCACCGGGACAGTGATAACCGGGGAGCTGTTTTTT. The chain links TRBV25-1 to TRBJ2-2; TRBD1 agrees at 7 bases. The CDR3 runs to 16 residues. J gave up 5 bases and V 5 bases, and 11 bases lay outside the gene matches. Germline CDR1 and CDR2: MGHDK and SYGVNS.

The J gene is TRBJ2-7, the V gene TRBV4-3; D gene unclear. Germline CDR1 and CDR2: LGHNA and YSLEER. The ends were cut back, 0 bases at V and 3 bases at J, with 12 bases in the middle. The CDR3 sequence is 15 residues long. CDR3 nucleotide sequence: TGCGCCAGCAGCCAAGAAAGGAAAGGGTTCTACGAGCAGTACTTC. Protein product: CASSQERKGFYEQYF.

CDR3 sequence reads: CASSPGGTPNEKLFF. CDR3 nucleotides: TGTGCCAGCTCGCCAGGCGGGACACCGAATGAAAAACTGTTTTTT. The rearrangement joins TRBV18 to TRBJ1-4; tentatively, D is TRBD1 (6 bases). Germline CDR1 reads KGHSH; CDR2 reads LQKENI. The CDR3 covers 15 residues. V lost 6 bases to trimming and J lost 5 bases, with 16 bases between them.

V gene TRBV3-1 combines with J gene TRBJ1-5; no clear D gene. CDR1 and CDR2 (germline): LGHDT, YNNKEL (reference sequence). CDR3 length: 13 residues. V was clipped by 3 bases and J by 6 bases, with 9 bases between them. CDR3 sequence reads: CASSQSLVQPQHF. The CDR3 DNA is TGTGCCAGCAGCCAGAGTTTGGTTCAGCCCCAGCATTTT.

This sequence joins TRBV12-3 or TRBV12-4 and TRBJ1-2; the D gene is possibly TRBD1 (5 bases). CDR3 length: 13 residues. With 3 bases removed from V and 3 bases from J, the gap between germline ends came to 8 bases. The CDR3 DNA reads as TGTGCCAGCAGTTTTACCAGGGACTATGGCTACACCTTC. This codes for CASSFTRDYGYTF.

This clonotype was counted between two and nine times. J is TRBJ2-2 and V is TRBV4-1; TRBD2 might be the D (7 bases). V was shortened by 6 bases and J by 3 bases, with 11 bases between the two germline ends. CDR1 is MGHRA and CDR2 is YSYEKL in the germline V gene. There are 14 residues in the CDR3. The chain's CDR3 is CASRRGQYTGELFF. The CDR3 DNA reads TGCGCCAGCAGGCGGGGGCAGTACACCGGGGAGCTGTTTTTT.

There are many counts of this clonotype. V and J are TRBV7-2 and TRBJ1-5, with D possibly matching TRBD1 (5 bases). Germline CDR1 SGHTA, CDR2 FQGNSA. The V end was cut by 4 bases, the J end by 7 bases, with 11 bases between. The CDR3 consists of 13 residues. CDR3 in DNA: TGTGCCAGCAGCTCCCGACAGAGCCAGCCCCAGCATTTT. Protein: CASSSRQSQPQHF.

The table lists this clonotype with a few counts. V usage is TRBV7-6 and J usage is TRBJ2-1; D call uncertain. This CDR3 is 13 amino acids long. Germline CDR1 reads SGHVS; CDR2 reads FNYEAQ. V lost 3 bases, J lost 4 bases, and 7 bases lay in between. Written as DNA, the CDR3 is TGTGCCAGCAGCTTTACGGCGTACAATGAGCAGTTCTTC. The encoded protein is CASSFTAYNEQFF.

Turning to this clonotype: A much larger clone differs by one base, so this may be a read error. The chain carries TRBV6-5 and TRBJ2-2, with a possible D match to TRBD1 (6 bases). The CDR3 is 17 amino acids. Looked up from germline, CDR1 is MNHEY and CDR2 is SVGAGI. CDR3 DNA sequence: TGTGCCATCAGTTACCCTACAGGGAATTCAAACACCGGGGAGCTGTTTTTT. Residues: CAISYPTGNSNTGELFF.

This clonotype turned up a few times. CDR3 sequence: CATSSGEQYF. The CDR3 region has the DNA TGTGCCACCAGTTCGGGAGAGCAGTACTTC. The chain carries TRBV24-1 and TRBJ2-7; D perhaps matches TRBD2 (5 bases). The CDR3 has 10 residues. The germline V and J ends were trimmed by 6 bases and 7 bases, with 6 bases remaining between them. Germline V gives CDR1 KGHDR, CDR2 SFDVKD.

This clonotype was seen ten or more times. The chain employs TRBV5-1 and TRBJ1-2; the match to TRBD1 covers 8 bases. Germline values: CDR1 SGHRS, CDR2 YFSETQ. The CDR3 contains 15 residues. Trimming cost V 1 base and J 4 bases; bases outside gene matches: 6. The CDR3 loop reads CASSLIGQGFYGYTF. Here the CDR3 DNA reads TGCGCCAGCAGCTTGATTGGACAGGGTTTCTATGGCTACACCTTC.

There are many counts of this clonotype. A junction end diverges from the germline sequence, so it may reflect a read error. The chain combines TRBV7-6 with TRBJ2-3; TRBD1 agrees at 7 bases. The V gene's germline CDR1 is SGHVS and CDR2 FNYEAQ. The CDR3 is made up of 14 amino acids. The CDR3 bases are TGTGCCAGCAGCGTAGCGACAGGGACAGATACGCAGTATTTT. Translating gives CASSVATGTDTQYF.

This clonotype has at least ten counts. The chain is built from TRBV7-9 and TRBJ1-2, with D possibly TRBD1 on 6 matching bases. The CDR3 has 14 residues. The ends were cut back, 6 bases at V and 8 bases at J, with 19 bases in the middle. CDR1 SEHNR and CDR2 FQNEAQ come from the germline V gene (reference sequence). This CDR3 is CASRELTGTRGYTF. The DNA of the CDR3 is TGTGCCAGCAGAGAACTTACAGGGACGCGAGGCTACACCTTC.

The chain links TRBV7-3 to TRBJ2-2; D not certain. V was clipped by 5 bases and J by 2 bases, with 9 bases between them. This CDR3 has 14 amino acids. Looked up from germline, CDR1 is SGHTA and CDR2 is FQGTGA. The CDR3 sequence: CASSPLSNTGELFF. The CDR3 DNA follows: TGTGCCAGCAGCCCCCTGTCCAACACCGGGGAGCTGTTTTTT.

This clonotype was observed a handful of times. The rearrangement links TRBV7-6 to TRBJ1-1; D is unresolved. Looked up from germline, CDR1 is SGHVS and CDR2 is FNYEAQ. Trimming took off 5 bases at V and 1 base at J, with 8 bases between the two ends. The CDR3 extends over 13 amino acids. CDR3 sequence: CASSPDPNTEAFF. The CDR3 region has the DNA TGTGCCAGCAGCCCAGATCCGAACACTGAAGCTTTCTTT.

This clonotype is medium-sized (0.01 to 0.1%) within its sample. The chain uses TRBV5-5 and TRBJ1-1; TRBD1 is a possible D gene (5 bases). This CDR3 region has 14 residues. Germline V gene sequence: CDR1 SGHKS, CDR2 YYEKEE (reference sequence). Trimming stripped 1 base from V and 1 base from J, with 8 bases between. The CDR3 nucleotides read TGTGCCAGCAGCTTGAGGGGAAGGAACACTGAAGCTTTCTTT. Its translation is CASSLRGRNTEAFF.

The chain carries TRBV4-3 and TRBJ1-1, with D unresolved. This CDR3 spans 16 amino acids. V shed 3 bases and J shed 0 bases, with 14 bases lying between them. Germline-derived CDR1 and CDR2 are LGHNA and YSLEER. This chain's CDR3 is CASSQGLRGMNTEAFF. As DNA, the CDR3 is TGCGCCAGCAGCCAGGGATTACGGGGTATGAACACTGAAGCTTTCTTT.

This chain joins TRBV30 and TRBJ2-2; D is unclear. Germline CDR1 GTSNPN, CDR2 SVGIG (reference sequence). The CDR3 loop spans 14 amino acids. Trimming cost V 0 bases and J 6 bases, with 11 bases left between them. As DNA, the CDR3 is TGTGCCTGGAGTGTATCGTTACGTTCCGGGGAGCTGTTTTTT. Its protein is CAWSVSLRSGELFF.

V and J are TRBV20-1 and TRBJ1-2; a possible D gene is TRBD1 (5 bases). This CDR3 is built from 14 residues. Germline CDR1 and CDR2: DFQATT and SNEGSKA (reference sequence). V was pared by 5 bases and J by 8 bases, with 21 bases between. The CDR3 DNA reads as TGCAGTGCTCCCCGCCAGGGCAGGGATTCGGGCTACACCTTC. It translates to CSAPRQGRDSGYTF.